This paragraph covers one TCR beta chain sequence. There are 12 residues in the CDR3. V was clipped by 5 bases and J by 3 bases, with 8 bases between them. CDR1 and CDR2 from the germline V gene are SGHRS and YFSETQ. The sample belongs to a study of glioma-infiltrating T cells after dendritic cell vaccination. Study background: Dendritic cell vaccination trial patients had either newly diagnosed or recurrent glioblastoma.

Primers: 60 V beta forward and 13 J beta reverse. The protocol was immunoSEQ multiplex PCR, while the TCRdb copy is restricted to in-frame clones and leaves out a portion. The sample shows some 73,000 clones, over 75% of them seen only once. The TCR was taken from a human donor with glioblastoma. This rearrangement joins TRBV5-1 to TRBJ1-1; no definite D call. Sequenced here: blood, sampled before dendritic cell vaccination. As DNA, the CDR3 is TGCGCCAGCAGTGCCGGGTACACTGAAGCTTTCTTT. As protein: CASSAGYTEAFF.